This T cell receptor (beta chain) was recovered during a study of blood T cell repertoires in COVID-19. About the research overall: Some COVID-19 samples were acute and others convalescent; all came from the United States, Italy and Spain. In each case, the material was cDNA or gDNA derived from T cells, B-cell-depleted T cells, or PBMCs.

The Seattle patients joined while their infection was active and were tracked longitudinally afterward. TCRdb's table, derived via immunoSEQ multiplex PCR, lists solely in-frame clones and lacks some. The profile covers some 70,000 clones, with 88% appearing a single time and approximately 45% taken by the ten largest. The CDR3 is 16 amino acids. After removal of 8 bases from V and 4 bases from J, the junction contained 11 bases not matched to a gene. Germline values: CDR1 LNHDA, CDR2 SQIVND (reference sequence). The chain uses TRBV19 and TRBJ2-3, with 11 positions matching TRBD2. Specimen: peripheral blood. The TCR originated in a woman aged 60 to 75 with COVID-19, enrolled during active disease. CDR3 residues: CASSYLIAGGADTQYF. CDR3 nucleotides: TGTGCCAGTTCCTACCTTATAGCGGGAGGGGCAGATACGCAGTATTTT. Variable domain in full (rest from reference TRBV19 and TRBJ2-3): DGGITQSPKYLFRKEGQNVTLSCEQNLNHDAMYWYRQDPGQGLRLIYYSQIVNDFQKGDIAEGYSVSREKKESFPLTVTSAQKNPTAFYLCASSYLIAGGADTQYFGPGTRLTVL.